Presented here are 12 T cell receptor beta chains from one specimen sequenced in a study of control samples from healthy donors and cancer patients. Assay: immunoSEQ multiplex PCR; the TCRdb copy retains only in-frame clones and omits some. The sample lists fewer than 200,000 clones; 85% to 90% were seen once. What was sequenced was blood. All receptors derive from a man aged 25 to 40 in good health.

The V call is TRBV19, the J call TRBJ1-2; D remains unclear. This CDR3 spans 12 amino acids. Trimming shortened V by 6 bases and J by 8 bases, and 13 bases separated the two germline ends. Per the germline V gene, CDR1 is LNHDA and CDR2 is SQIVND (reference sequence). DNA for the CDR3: TGTGCCAGTAGCGACAACCCTCGGGGCTACACCTTC. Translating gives CASSDNPRGYTF.

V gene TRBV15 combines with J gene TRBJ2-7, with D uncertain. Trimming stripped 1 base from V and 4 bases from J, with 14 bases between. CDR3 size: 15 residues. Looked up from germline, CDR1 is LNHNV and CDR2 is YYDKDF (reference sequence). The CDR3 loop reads CATSRGEVLRYEQYF. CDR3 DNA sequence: TGTGCCACCAGCAGAGGTGAGGTCCTTAGGTACGAGCAGTACTTC.

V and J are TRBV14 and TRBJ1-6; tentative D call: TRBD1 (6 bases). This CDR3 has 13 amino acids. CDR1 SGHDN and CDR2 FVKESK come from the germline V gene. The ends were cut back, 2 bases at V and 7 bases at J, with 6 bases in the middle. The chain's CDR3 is CASSQTGNSPLHF. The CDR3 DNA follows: TGTGCCAGCAGCCAAACAGGGAATTCACCCCTCCACTTT.

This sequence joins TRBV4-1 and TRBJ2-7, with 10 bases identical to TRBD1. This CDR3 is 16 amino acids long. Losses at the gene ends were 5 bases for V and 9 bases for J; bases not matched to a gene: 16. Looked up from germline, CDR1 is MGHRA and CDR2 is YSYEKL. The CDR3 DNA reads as TGCGCCAGCAGCGCACGTACAGCCGGGACAGGGGCAGCGCAGTACTTC. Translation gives CASSARTAGTGAAQYF.

CDR3 coding DNA: TGCGCCAGCAGCTTGGGCACAGGGGCCTACGAGCAGTACTTC. Its translation: CASSLGTGAYEQYF. The chain carries TRBV5-1 and TRBJ2-7; TRBD1 aligns across 7 bases. Germline CDR1 is SGHRS and CDR2 is YFSETQ. This CDR3 is 14 amino acids long. J lost 2 bases, V lost 0 bases, and 2 bases had no gene match.

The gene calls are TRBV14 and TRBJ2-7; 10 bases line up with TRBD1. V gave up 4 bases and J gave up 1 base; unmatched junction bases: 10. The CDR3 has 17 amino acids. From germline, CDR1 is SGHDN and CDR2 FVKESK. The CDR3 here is CASSPDFRQGASYEQYF. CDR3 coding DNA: TGTGCCAGCAGCCCCGACTTCCGACAGGGGGCTTCCTACGAGCAGTACTTC.

The chain's CDR3 is CASSPDGLYGYTF. In DNA, the CDR3 is TGTGCCAGCAGCCCTGACGGACTCTATGGCTACACCTTC. This sequence joins TRBV7-8 and TRBJ1-2, with D unclear. Looked up from germline, CDR1 is SGHVS and CDR2 is FQNEAQ. V was cut by 5 bases and J by 4 bases, with 11 bases left in between. CDR3 length equals 13 residues.

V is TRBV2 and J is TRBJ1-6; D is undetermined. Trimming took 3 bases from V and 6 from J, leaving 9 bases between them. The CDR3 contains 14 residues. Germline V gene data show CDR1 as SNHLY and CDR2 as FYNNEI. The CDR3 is CASSENSLNSPLHF. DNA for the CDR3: TGTGCCAGCAGTGAGAACAGCCTTAATTCACCCCTCCACTTT.

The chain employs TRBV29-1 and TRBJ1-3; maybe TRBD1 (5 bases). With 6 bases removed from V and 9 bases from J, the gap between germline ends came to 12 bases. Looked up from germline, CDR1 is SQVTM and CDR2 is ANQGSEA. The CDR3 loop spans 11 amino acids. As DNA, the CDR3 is TGCAGCGTGGCACAGGAGCCCACCATATATTTT. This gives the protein CSVAQEPTIYF. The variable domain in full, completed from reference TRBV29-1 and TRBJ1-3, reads SAVISQKPSRDICQRGTSLTIQCQVDSQVTMMFWYRQQPGQSLTLIATANQGSEATYESGFVIDKFPISRPNLTFSTLTVSNMSPEDSSIYLCSVAQEPTIYFGEGSWLTVV.

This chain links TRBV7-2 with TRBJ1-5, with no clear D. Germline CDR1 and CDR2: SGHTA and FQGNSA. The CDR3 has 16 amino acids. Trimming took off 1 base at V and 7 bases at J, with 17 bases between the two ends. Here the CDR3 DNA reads TGTGCCAGCAGCTTAGTGGGAGGGTGGTGGGGACAGCCCCAGCATTTT. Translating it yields CASSLVGGWWGQPQHF.

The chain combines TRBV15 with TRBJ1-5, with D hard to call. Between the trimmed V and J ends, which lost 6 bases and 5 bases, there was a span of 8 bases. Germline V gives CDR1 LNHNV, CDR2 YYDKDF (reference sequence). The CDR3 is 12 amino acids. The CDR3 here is CATRKGDQPQHF. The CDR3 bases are TGTGCCACCAGAAAGGGAGATCAGCCCCAGCATTTT.

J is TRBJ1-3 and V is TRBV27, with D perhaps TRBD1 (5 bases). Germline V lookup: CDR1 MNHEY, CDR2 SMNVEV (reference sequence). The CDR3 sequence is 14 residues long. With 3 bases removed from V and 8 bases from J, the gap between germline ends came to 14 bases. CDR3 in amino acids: CASSFGKGPYTIYF. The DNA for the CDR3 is TGTGCCAGCAGTTTCGGCAAGGGGCCTTACACCATATATTTT.